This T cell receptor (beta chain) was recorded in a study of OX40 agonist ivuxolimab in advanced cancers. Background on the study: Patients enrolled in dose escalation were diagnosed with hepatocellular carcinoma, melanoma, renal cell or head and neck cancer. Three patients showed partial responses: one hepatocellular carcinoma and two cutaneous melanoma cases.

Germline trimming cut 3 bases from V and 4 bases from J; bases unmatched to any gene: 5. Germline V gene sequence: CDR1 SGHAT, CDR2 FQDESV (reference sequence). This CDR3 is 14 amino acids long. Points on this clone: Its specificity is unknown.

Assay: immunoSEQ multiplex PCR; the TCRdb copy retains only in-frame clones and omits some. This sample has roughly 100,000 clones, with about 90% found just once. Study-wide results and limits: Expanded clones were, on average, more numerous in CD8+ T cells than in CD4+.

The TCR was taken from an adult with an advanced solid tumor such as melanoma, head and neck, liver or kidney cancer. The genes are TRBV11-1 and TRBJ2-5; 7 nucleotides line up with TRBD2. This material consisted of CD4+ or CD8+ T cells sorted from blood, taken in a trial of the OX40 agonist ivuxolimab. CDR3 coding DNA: TGTGCCAGCAGCTTTGGACTAGGAGCAGAGACCCAGTACTTC. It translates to CASSFGLGAETQYF. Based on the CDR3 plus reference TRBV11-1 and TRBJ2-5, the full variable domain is EAEVAQSPRYKITEKSQAVAFWCDPISGHATLYWYRQILGQGPELLVQFQDESVVDDSQLPKDRFSAERLKGVDSTLKIQPAELGDSAMYLCASSFGLGAETQYFGPGTRLLVL.